Presented here are 4 T cell receptor beta chains from one specimen sequenced in a study of T cells in Graves' hyperthyroidism and ophthalmopathy (dated by TCRdb to 2018 to 2020). Receptor libraries were prepared by multiplex PCR. Sequencing relied on an Illumina HiSeq 2000. TCR beta CDR3 regions were amplified from RNA transcripts. A first-round RT-PCR of the TCR CDR3 used the HTBI primer set with the Qiagen OneStep RT-PCR kit. In TCRdb, the public reads were trimmed at Q25 with fastp and aligned with MiXCR, with productive beta chains retained. When rows share a CDR3 protein, they turn into one entry using the most common DNA and genes. Present in this sample are fewer than 750,000 distinct CDR3 sequences, roughly 14% of which were seen just once. The ten largest make up roughly 4.5% of the sample. Sequencing used blood. These receptors were obtained from a woman in her 40s with Graves' ophthalmopathy.

This clonotype has ten or more counts. One end of the junction fails to match germline, which may point to a read error. The J gene is TRBJ1-1, the V gene TRBV20-1; D possibly corresponds to TRBD1 (5 bases). This CDR3 has 10 amino acids. Germline loops: CDR1 DFQATT, CDR2 SNEGSKA (reference sequence). The CDR3 region is CSALDTEAFF. In DNA, the CDR3 is TGCAGTGCTCTGGACACCGAAGCTTTCTTT.

Comments on this clonotype: A much larger clone lies one base from this, so it may be a read error. The J gene is TRBJ2-7, the V gene TRBV6-2 or TRBV6-3, with D unclear. The CDR3 extends over 14 amino acids. The V gene's germline CDR1 is MNHEY and CDR2 SVGEGT. V was clipped by 2 bases and J by 5 bases, with 13 bases between them. For the CDR3, the DNA is TGTGCCAGCAGTTACGATGAGACCACCCACGAGCAGTACTTC. As protein: CASSYDETTHEQYF.

This clonotype was detected ten times or more. The chain couples TRBV4-3 to TRBJ1-1; 8 bases line up with TRBD1. The CDR3 has 17 amino acids. The V gene's germline CDR1 is LGHNA and CDR2 YSLEER. V lost 1 base to trimming and J lost 5 bases; unmatched junction nucleotides: 12. CDR3 DNA: TGCGCCAGCAGCCAAGGGACAGGGAAGGAGGTTAGAACTGAAGCTTTCTTT. Residues: CASSQGTGKEVRTEAFF.

This clonotype was seen only a few times. The DNA of the CDR3 is TGTGCCAGCAGTAATCCGTCTAGCGGGCCCCAGCATTTT. Its protein product is CASSNPSSGPQHF. This chain connects TRBV27 to TRBJ1-5; D gene ambiguous. Looked up from germline, CDR1 is MNHEY and CDR2 is SMNVEV (reference sequence). The CDR3 contains 13 residues. The germline V and J ends were trimmed by 5 bases and 9 bases, with 14 bases remaining between them.